A selection of T cell receptor beta chains follows, all from one sample in a study of metastatic and nonmetastatic thyroid tumors. TCRdb re-clonotyped the PCR reads through MiXCR. Here the sample spans 35,000 to 50,000 clones, roughly 17% being singletons. The material sequenced was tumor tissue. Receptors originate from a female donor with papillary thyroid cancer or a benign thyroid nodule (not recorded which). Some clones in this sample may be carry-over from other donors' samples. Both conserved end residues are part of each CDR3. The order of the fields is D gene, clone size, J gene, V gene, CDR3 DNA, CDR3 protein. The D gene is left open where the match is weak. Rows give clone size only sometimes, using once, few, many, or a class for an expanded clone.

D gene: TRBD1; clone size: many; J gene: TRBJ1-4; V gene: TRBV5-1; CDR3 DNA: TGCGCCAGCAGCGGTACAGGGGGCGCGTATGAAAAACTGTTTTTT; CDR3 protein: CASSGTGGAYEKLFF
D gene: TRBD2; clone size: many; J gene: TRBJ2-5; V gene: TRBV19; CDR3 DNA: TGTGCCAGCGGACTAGCGGGGCTCCAAGAGACCCAGTACTTC; CDR3 protein: CASGLAGLQETQYF
D gene: .; clone size: many; J gene: TRBJ2-3; V gene: TRBV12-5; CDR3 DNA: TGTGCTAGTGGTTTTGGACAGTTTACAGATACGCAGTATTTT; CDR3 protein: CASGFGQFTDTQYF
D gene: TRBD1; clone size: .; J gene: TRBJ2-2; V gene: TRBV28; CDR3 DNA: TGTTCCAGCAGCTCCGGACAGGGCGACACCGGGGAGCTGTTTTTT; CDR3 protein: CSSSSGQGDTGELFF
D gene: .; clone size: many; J gene: TRBJ2-7; V gene: TRBV12-3/TRBV12-4; CDR3 DNA: TGTGCCAGCAGTCCCAGGGGGGGCTACGAGCAGTACTTC; CDR3 protein: CASSPRGGYEQYF
D gene: TRBD2; clone size: .; J gene: TRBJ2-7; V gene: TRBV2; CDR3 DNA: TGTGCCAGCAGGGCCGGGACTAGCGGGGGGGCGAACCCCTACGAGCAGTACTTC; CDR3 protein: CASRAGTSGGANPYEQYF
D gene: .; clone size: many; J gene: TRBJ1-1; V gene: TRBV12-3/TRBV12-4; CDR3 DNA: TGTGCCAGCAGTTTAGGGGCAGGCACTGAAGCTTTCTTT; CDR3 protein: CASSLGAGTEAFF
D gene: .; clone size: many; J gene: TRBJ1-1; V gene: TRBV11-2; CDR3 DNA: TGTGCCAGCACCTCCCAGGGCACTGAAGCTTTCTTT; CDR3 protein: CASTSQGTEAFF
D gene: .; clone size: many; J gene: TRBJ2-2; V gene: TRBV7-9; CDR3 DNA: TGTGCCAGCAACCATGTTCCCGCGAACACCGGGGAGCTGTTTTTT; CDR3 protein: CASNHVPANTGELFF
D gene: TRBD1; clone size: .; J gene: TRBJ1-6; V gene: TRBV20-1; CDR3 DNA: TGCAGTGCTACAGAACGGGGACAGGCTAATTCACCCCTCCACTTT; CDR3 protein: CSATERGQANSPLHF
D gene: TRBD2; clone size: many; J gene: TRBJ2-3; V gene: TRBV7-7; CDR3 DNA: TGTGCCAGCAGCTTAAGTGTTGGCGGGAGTCGTGATACGCAGTATTTT; CDR3 protein: CASSLSVGGSRDTQYF
D gene: TRBD1; clone size: many; J gene: TRBJ2-2; V gene: TRBV19; CDR3 DNA: TGTGCCAGTAGTATTTCCGGGACAGGGTCCGGGGAGCTGTTTTTT; CDR3 protein: CASSISGTGSGELFF
D gene: TRBD2; clone size: .; J gene: TRBJ2-7; V gene: TRBV18; CDR3 DNA: TGTGCCAGCTCACCTTGGGCGGGAGGGCCGGTGAGGAACGAGCAGTACTTC; CDR3 protein: CASSPWAGGPVRNEQYF
D gene: TRBD1; clone size: few; J gene: TRBJ1-2; V gene: TRBV2; CDR3 DNA: TGTGCCAGTGCCTTTTCCGGGACAGGGGGGAATGGCTACACCTTC; CDR3 protein: CASAFSGTGGNGYTF
D gene: .; clone size: many; J gene: TRBJ2-1; V gene: TRBV7-9; CDR3 DNA: TGTGCCAGCAGCTTACAACTAGACTACAATGAGCAGTTCTTC; CDR3 protein: CASSLQLDYNEQFF
D gene: TRBD1; clone size: many; J gene: TRBJ2-5; V gene: TRBV12-3/TRBV12-4; CDR3 DNA: TGTGCCAGCAGTTTAAGCCAGGGGGCATTTGGGGAGACCCAGTACTTC; CDR3 protein: CASSLSQGAFGETQYF
D gene: .; clone size: .; J gene: TRBJ2-2; V gene: TRBV28; CDR3 DNA: TGTGCCAGCAGCCGGAACGTTGGCGGAGCCACCGGGGAGCTGTTTTTT; CDR3 protein: CASSRNVGGATGELFF
D gene: .; clone size: .; J gene: TRBJ2-1; V gene: TRBV27; CDR3 DNA: TGTGCCAGCAGCGCCTTTCTCGGGCAGGTTAACAATGAGCAGTTCTTC; CDR3 protein: CASSAFLGQVNNEQFF
D gene: TRBD1; clone size: .; J gene: TRBJ1-5; V gene: TRBV20-1; CDR3 DNA: TGCAGTGCTAAGACAGGGGGCGAAAATCAGCCCCAGCATTTT; CDR3 protein: CSAKTGGENQPQHF
D gene: .; clone size: many; J gene: TRBJ1-4; V gene: TRBV19; CDR3 DNA: TGTGCCAGTATTTCTCAGGGTGGTGAAAAACTGTTTTTT; CDR3 protein: CASISQGGEKLFF
D gene: .; clone size: .; J gene: TRBJ2-7; V gene: TRBV11-2; CDR3 DNA: TGTGCCAGCAGCTTATCCACACAGGGTACCTACGAGCAGTACTTC; CDR3 protein: CASSLSTQGTYEQYF
D gene: .; clone size: many; J gene: TRBJ2-1; V gene: TRBV5-1; CDR3 DNA: TGCGCCAGCAGCCGCATAAGCTCCTACAATGAGCAGTTCTTC; CDR3 protein: CASSRISSYNEQFF
D gene: TRBD2; clone size: many; J gene: TRBJ2-1; V gene: TRBV29-1; CDR3 DNA: TGCAGCGTTGAAGGGACTAGCTACAATGAGCAGTTCTTC; CDR3 protein: CSVEGTSYNEQFF
D gene: .; clone size: many; J gene: TRBJ1-1; V gene: TRBV28; CDR3 DNA: TGTGCCAGCAGTTTTTCCACTGAAGCTTTCTTT; CDR3 protein: CASSFSTEAFF
D gene: .; clone size: many; J gene: TRBJ1-5; V gene: TRBV2; CDR3 DNA: TGTGCCAGCAGTTTGCAGGGTTATGGCAATCAGCCCCAGCATTTT; CDR3 protein: CASSLQGYGNQPQHF
D gene: .; clone size: many; J gene: TRBJ2-6; V gene: TRBV27; CDR3 DNA: TGTGCCAGCAAAGGGGAATCGGCTGGGGCCAACGTCCTGACTTTC; CDR3 protein: CASKGESAGANVLTF
D gene: TRBD1; clone size: many; J gene: TRBJ1-6; V gene: TRBV7-3; CDR3 DNA: TGTGCCAGCTCGAGGGGGCCCCTCGATTCACCCCTCCACTTT; CDR3 protein: CASSRGPLDSPLHF
D gene: .; clone size: many; J gene: TRBJ2-3; V gene: TRBV7-2; CDR3 DNA: TGTGCCAGCAGCTTCTTCGGGGAGTCAGATACGCAGTATTTT; CDR3 protein: CASSFFGESDTQYF
D gene: .; clone size: many; J gene: TRBJ2-2; V gene: TRBV5-5; CDR3 DNA: TGTGCCAGCAGCTTAACAGGGATGGTCGGGGAGCTGTTTTTT; CDR3 protein: CASSLTGMVGELFF
D gene: .; clone size: many; J gene: TRBJ2-3; V gene: TRBV5-1; CDR3 DNA: TGCGCCAGCAGCCTAGAGACAGTAATCACAGATACGCAGTATTTT; CDR3 protein: CASSLETVITDTQYF
D gene: TRBD1; clone size: many; J gene: TRBJ1-4; V gene: TRBV4-3; CDR3 DNA: TGCGCCAGCAGCCAAGCGACAGGGAAAACTAATGAAAAACTGTTTTTT; CDR3 protein: CASSQATGKTNEKLFF